In its sample, the clone carrying this T cell receptor (beta chain) was seen a few times. Generated by immunoSEQ multiplex PCR, the TCRdb table keeps only in-frame clones and is missing some. This sample has 30,000 to 35,000 clones, with 91% found just once. This specimen comes from a study of blood T cell repertoires in COVID-19. In the study overall: COVID-19 samples, acute and convalescent, were from the United States, Italy and Spain.

Trimming took 5 bases from V and 6 from J, leaving 22 bases between them. The germline gives CDR1 SGHRS, CDR2 YFSETQ. The CDR3 has 16 amino acids. V is TRBV5-1 and J is TRBJ2-3, with TRBD2 as a possible D gene (7 bases). This receptor was taken from a human donor with active COVID-19. The donor label of this sample is uncertain. The specimen sequenced was peripheral blood. The CDR3 DNA follows: TGCGCCAGCAGGGATAGGGGGGGGCCGGCGTTGGATACGCAGTATTTT. It encodes CASRDRGGPALDTQYF.